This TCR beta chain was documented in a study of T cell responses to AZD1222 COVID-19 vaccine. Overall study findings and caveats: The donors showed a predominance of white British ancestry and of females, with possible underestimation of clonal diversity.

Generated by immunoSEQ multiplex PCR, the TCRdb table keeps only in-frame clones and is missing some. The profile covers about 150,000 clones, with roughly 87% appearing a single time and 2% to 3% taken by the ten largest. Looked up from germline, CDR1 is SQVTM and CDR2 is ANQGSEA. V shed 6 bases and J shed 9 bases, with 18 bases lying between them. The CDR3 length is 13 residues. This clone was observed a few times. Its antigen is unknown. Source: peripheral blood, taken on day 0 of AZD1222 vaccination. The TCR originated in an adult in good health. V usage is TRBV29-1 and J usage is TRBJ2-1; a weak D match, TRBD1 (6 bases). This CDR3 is CSVSQGVRAEQFF. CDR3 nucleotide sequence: TGCAGCGTCTCACAGGGAGTGCGTGCTGAGCAGTTCTTC.